These 25 T cell receptor beta chains were all obtained from the same sample, sequenced in a study of vaccination effects on CD4 cells after COVID-19. Peptide-pool stimulation followed by sequencing identified expanded antigen-specific CD4+ clonotypes in the ViraFEST assay. CD4+ T cell isolation took place after about nine days of culture. Nucleocapsid antibody tests were negative, and the vaccine recipients had no prior SARS-CoV-2 infection. No cognate antigen is known for these TCRs. Assay: immunoSEQ multiplex PCR; the TCRdb copy retains only in-frame clones and omits some. The repertoire holds just under 45,000 clones, with around three quarters as singletons. Sequenced material: CD4+ T cells from PBMCs cultured with SARS-CoV-2 spike peptides, taken before COVID-19 vaccination. The receptors stem from a human donor who received a COVID-19 vaccine.

This clone was detected only once. The rearrangement uses TRBV3-1 (or the pseudogene TRBV3-2) and TRBJ1-6; no clear D. Germline values: CDR1 LGHDT, CDR2 YNNKEL (reference sequence). V was cut by 8 bases and J by 0 bases, with 14 bases left in between. CDR3 length: 16 residues. The CDR3 sequence is CASGLGFSSYNSPLHF. CDR3 coding DNA: TGTGCCAGCGGACTCGGGTTCAGCTCCTATAATTCACCCCTCCACTTT.

The rearrangement links TRBV6-1 to TRBJ1-5; D not resolved. Germline lookup yields CDR1 MNHNS and CDR2 SASEGT. CDR3 size: 16 residues. V was cut by 0 bases and J by 5 bases, with 14 bases left in between. The CDR3 spells CASSEALLAGDQPQHF. The CDR3 coding sequence is TGTGCCAGCAGTGAAGCGCTTCTGGCAGGAGATCAGCCCCAGCATTTT.

The V and J genes are TRBV7-9 and TRBJ2-2; D remains ambiguous. Germline V gene sequence: CDR1 SEHNR, CDR2 FQNEAQ (reference sequence). V was cut by 3 bases and J by 6 bases, with 5 bases left in between. The CDR3 covers 12 residues. CDR3 sequence: CASSFLAGELFF. The CDR3 coding sequence is TGTGCCAGCAGCTTCCTCGCCGGGGAGCTGTTTTTT.

The chain is built from TRBV9 and TRBJ2-5; 8 bases fit TRBD2. V trimming: 0 bases; J trimming: 3 bases; junction bases outside the gene matches: 1. The CDR3 spans 14 residues. Germline V CDR1 and CDR2: SGDLS, YYNGEE. The CDR3, as DNA: TGTGCCAGCAGCGTAGGTAGCGGGGAAGAGACCCAGTACTTC. As protein: CASSVGSGEETQYF.

This clone occurred a few times. The chain employs TRBV6-4 and TRBJ2-2; 11 bases fit TRBD1. Trimming removed 6 bases from V and 4 bases from J; junction bases left unmatched: 4. The CDR3 totals 15 residues. Germline V lookup: CDR1 MRHNA, CDR2 SNTAGT. The DNA for the CDR3 is TGTGCCAGCAGCCGGGACAGGGGGATCACCGGGGAGCTGTTTTTT. Protein: CASSRDRGITGELFF.

The chain couples TRBV19 to TRBJ1-2; D call uncertain. V lost 3 bases and J lost 7, with 15 bases in between. The germline gives CDR1 LNHDA, CDR2 SQIVND (reference sequence). CDR3 length equals 14 residues. This chain's CDR3 is CASSILSQYGGYTF. CDR3 DNA sequence: TGTGCCAGTAGTATTCTGTCCCAATACGGTGGCTACACCTTC. The complete variable domain, with remaining parts taken from reference TRBV19 and TRBJ1-2, reads DGGITQSPKYLFRKEGQNVTLSCEQNLNHDAMYWYRQDPGQGLRLIYYSQIVNDFQKGDIAEGYSVSREKKESFPLTVTSAQKNPTAFYLCASSILSQYGGYTFGSGTRLTVV.

The J gene is TRBJ1-5, the V gene TRBV4-1; the D is unclear. CDR1 and CDR2 (germline): MGHRA, YSYEKL. The CDR3 spans 16 residues. V was clipped by 0 bases and J by 5 bases, with 14 bases between them. The CDR3 is CASSQERTAADQPQHF. CDR3 DNA sequence: TGCGCCAGCAGCCAAGAGAGGACGGCGGCGGATCAGCCCCAGCATTTT.

The genes are TRBV19 and TRBJ1-1, with TRBD1 identical over 7 bases. Germline V gene data show CDR1 as LNHDA and CDR2 as SQIVND (reference sequence). The CDR3 contains 15 residues. Germline trimming cut 9 bases from V and 3 bases from J; bases unmatched to any gene: 13. The CDR3 DNA sequence: TGTGCCAGCATTGGACAGGTGGCGAGTGACACTGAAGCTTTCTTT. Translation: CASIGQVASDTEAFF.

The chain combines TRBV6-5 with TRBJ1-4, with 9 bases fitting TRBD1. Trimming at V came to 6 bases and at J to 8 bases, leaving 7 bases not matched to a gene. Germline V gene sequence: CDR1 MNHEY, CDR2 SVGAGI. CDR3 length equals 14 residues. The CDR3 protein is CASRRTGEWEKLFF. CDR3 sequence (DNA): TGTGCCAGCAGAAGGACAGGGGAGTGGGAAAAACTGTTTTTT.

The V call is TRBV7-3, the J call TRBJ2-5, with D hard to call. With 5 bases removed from V and 0 bases from J, the gap between germline ends came to 7 bases. Germline V gene lookup returns CDR1 SGHTA and CDR2 FQGTGA. This CDR3 spans 13 amino acids. The CDR3 nucleotides are TGTGCCAGCAGCATGGGGAACCAAGAGACCCAGTACTTC. Translated: CASSMGNQETQYF.

The gene calls are TRBV3-1 (or the pseudogene TRBV3-2) and TRBJ2-7; D gene ambiguous. The CDR3 extends over 11 amino acids. The V gene lost 6 bases and the J gene lost 3 bases, with 6 bases spanning the gap. Germline CDR1 and CDR2: LGHDT and YNNKEL (reference sequence). CDR3 amino acids: CASSPHYEQYV. CDR3 nucleotides: TGTGCCAGCAGTCCTCACTACGAGCAGTACGTC.

V and J are TRBV7-9 and TRBJ2-7; D tentatively reads TRBD1 or TRBD2 (5 bases each). Germline V CDR1 and CDR2: SEHNR, FQNEAQ (reference sequence). V was pared by 6 bases and J by 6 bases, with 12 bases between. The CDR3 totals 12 residues. The CDR3 DNA follows: TGTGCCAGCAGTGAGGGGTTTCCCGAGCAGTACGTC. This sequence encodes CASSEGFPEQYV.

The table lists this clone with a few counts. The genes are TRBV7-8 and TRBJ2-1; 7 bases align to TRBD2. The length of the CDR3 is 16 residues. J was trimmed by 8 bases and V by 1 base; bases with no gene match: 11. CDR1 and CDR2 from the germline V gene are SGHVS and FQNEAQ. CDR3 region: CASSLGQGGGIHEQFF. CDR3 sequence (DNA): TGTGCCAGCAGCTTAGGTCAAGGCGGGGGTATCCATGAGCAGTTCTTC. The full variable domain, in which reference TRBV7-8 and TRBJ2-1 provide the parts outside the CDR3, is GAGVSQSPRYKVAKRGQDVALRCDPISGHVSLFWYQQALGQGPEFLTYFQNEAQLDKSGLPSDRFFAERPEGSVSTLKIQRTQQEDSAVYLCASSLGQGGGIHEQFFGPGTRLTVL.

The chain joins TRBV24-1 to TRBJ1-3, with D possibly being TRBD1 (6 bases). The CDR3 is 15 residues long. CDR1 is KGHDR and CDR2 is SFDVKD in the germline V gene. The V end was cut by 5 bases, the J end by 2 bases, with 12 bases between. The DNA for the CDR3 is TGTGCCACCAGTGCGGCGGGGGCAACTGGAAACACCATATATTTT. It yields the protein CATSAAGATGNTIYF.

This clone appeared a few times. V is TRBV2 and J is TRBJ1-1; D not certain. The V and J ends lost 7 bases and 1 base respectively, with 10 bases between them. This CDR3 comprises 13 residues. The germline CDR1 and CDR2 sequences are SNHLY and FYNNEI. In nucleotides, the CDR3 is TGTGCCAGCATCGGTGTCAGGAACACTGAAGCTTTCTTT. The encoded protein is CASIGVRNTEAFF.

The rearrangement links TRBV5-4 to TRBJ2-5, with D perhaps given as TRBD1 or TRBD2 (5 bases each). V lost 5 bases, J lost 5 bases, and 13 bases lay in between. Germline V gene data show CDR1 as SGHNT and CDR2 as YYREEE (reference sequence). The CDR3 is 13 amino acids. Written as DNA, the CDR3 is TGTGCCAGCAGACCTCAGGGCGGGGAGACCCAGTACTTC. Translation: CASRPQGGETQYF.

This clone appeared a single time. This chain links TRBV3-1 (or the pseudogene TRBV3-2) with TRBJ2-5; no clear D. The germline CDR1 and CDR2 sequences are LGHDT and YNNKEL (reference sequence). CDR3 length: 15 amino acids. The V and J ends lost 0 bases and 0 bases respectively, with 8 bases between them. CDR3 DNA: TGTGCCAGCAGCCAAGATGACAACAACCAAGAGACCCAGTACTTC. This gives the protein CASSQDDNNQETQYF.

This rearrangement joins TRBV4-1 to TRBJ1-1; TRBD1 might be the D (6 bases). Germline loops: CDR1 MGHRA, CDR2 YSYEKL. This CDR3 region has 16 residues. The V end lost 5 bases, the J end lost 0 bases, and 16 bases lay between the germline ends. The CDR3, as DNA: TGCGCCAGCAGCTCTTACAAGGGGGAGATGAACACTGAAGCTTTCTTT. It yields the protein CASSSYKGEMNTEAFF.

The chain has TRBV7-2 and TRBJ1-4; no clear D. Trimming removed 2 bases at V and 3 bases at J, with 10 bases between. Germline assignment: CDR1 SGHTA and CDR2 FQGNSA. CDR3 size: 15 residues. CDR3 nucleotide sequence: TGTGCCAGCAGCTTACGGATCCCTCCTAATGAAAAACTGTTTTTT. Amino acids: CASSLRIPPNEKLFF.

This sequence joins TRBV27 and TRBJ1-1; unclear D gene. CDR1 is MNHEY, CDR2 SMNVEV, per germline (reference sequence). V was clipped by 6 bases and J by 1 base, with 15 bases between them. The CDR3 is 15 amino acids. The CDR3 bases are TGTGCCAGCAGCCTAAGGTCGAGACCGAACACTGAAGCTTTCTTT. Its protein product is CASSLRSRPNTEAFF.

This rearrangement joins TRBV30 to TRBJ1-1; a weak D match, TRBD1 (5 bases). Germline CDR1 is GTSNPN and CDR2 is SVGIG (reference sequence). Between the trimmed V and J ends, which lost 5 bases and 10 bases, there was a span of 14 bases. This CDR3 has 11 residues. The CDR3 region has the DNA TGTGCCTGGGGGACGGCATATACAGCTTTCTTT. Its protein is CAWGTAYTAFF.

The chain employs TRBV7-9 and TRBJ1-5; tentative D call: TRBD1 (6 bases). Germline CDR1 reads SEHNR; CDR2 reads FQNEAQ (reference sequence). Trimming left V 4 bases short and J 6 bases short, with 13 bases between. The CDR3 is 14 amino acids. DNA for the CDR3: TGTGCCAGCAGCTCTTGGGACACTGCTCAGCCCCAGCATTTT. It codes for CASSSWDTAQPQHF.

The chain couples TRBV5-1 to TRBJ1-1; no clear D gene. CDR1 and CDR2 (germline): SGHRS, YFSETQ. The CDR3 is made up of 13 amino acids. Trimming shortened V by 8 bases and J by 2 bases, and 13 bases separated the two germline ends. This CDR3 reads CASFAGLNTEAFF. The CDR3 DNA reads as TGCGCCAGTTTTGCGGGATTAAACACTGAAGCTTTCTTT.

The chain employs TRBV5-8 and TRBJ2-2, with a weak D call TRBD2 (6 bases). V was trimmed by 4 bases and J by 5 bases, leaving 21 bases between them. In germline, CDR1 is SGHTS, CDR2 YDEGEE. CDR3 length: 17 residues. This CDR3 reads CASSATYSGTGTGELFF. The CDR3, as DNA: TGTGCCAGCAGCGCAACCTACTCCGGGACTGGGACCGGGGAGCTGTTTTTT.

This chain joins TRBV19 and TRBJ2-1; 11 bases map to TRBD1. The CDR3 is 17 amino acids. Germline-derived CDR1 and CDR2 are LNHDA and SQIVND (reference sequence). Germline trimming cut 6 bases from V and 0 bases from J; bases unmatched to any gene: 7. CDR3: CASRVGTGGPSYNEQFF. DNA for the CDR3: TGTGCCAGTAGGGTCGGGACAGGGGGACCCTCCTACAATGAGCAGTTCTTC.